This record looks at one T cell receptor beta chain sequence and its context. CDR1 is SGHTA and CDR2 is FQGNSA in the germline V gene. The CDR3 runs 13 residues. Trimming stripped 5 bases from V and 5 bases from J, with 12 bases between. One entry per CDR3 protein, called by TCRdb with MiXCR from the 5' RACE reads. The table lists 300,000 to 400,000 distinct CDR3 sequences, 13% of them singletons. The entry originates in a study of T-cell memory formation after mild COVID-19. Background on the study: For the most part, TCR clusters were specific to one donor.

This receptor was taken from a man between 18 and 29 years old who had mild COVID-19 (a few samples of this study predate the infection). Cell type and time point are not known. Sequenced sample: PBMCs or a T cell subset sorted from them (not recorded which). The J gene is TRBJ2-5, the V gene TRBV7-2; D is perhaps TRBD1 (5 bases). The CDR3 region has the DNA TGTGCCAGCAGCGACAGTGGAGAGGAGACCCAGTACTTC. Amino acid sequence: CASSDSGEETQYF. The whole variable domain, filled in from reference TRBV7-2 and TRBJ2-5, reads GAGVSQSPSNKVTEKGKDVELRCDPISGHTALYWYRQSLGQGLEFLIYFQGNSAPDKSGLPSDRFSAERTGGSVSTLTIQRTQQEDSAVYLCASSDSGEETQYFGPGTRLLVL.